This T cell receptor (beta chain) was found in a study of blood T cells in healthy people across ages. Study results and limitations: Expanded clonotype changes were possibly confounded by unknown donor CMV status. Comparison with aged donors showed that long-lived donors had more naive CD4+ cells and higher diversity.

About this clonotype: Antigen unknown.

The authors ran a second PCR of roughly 6 to 12 cycles using a sample-barcoded 5' primer and a J-beta primer mix. A template-switch adaptor that had 12 random nucleotides put a tag on each cDNA molecule. TCRdb called the 5' RACE reads again in MiXCR, with one record for every CDR3 protein. This sample has 600,000 to 800,000 distinct CDR3 sequences, with over 40% found just once. From germline, CDR1 is SGHRS and CDR2 YFSETQ. V lost 0 bases and J 10 bases, leaving 17 bases between the germline ends. The CDR3 is 15 residues long. The total RNA that was extracted per sample amounted to at least 5.5 micrograms.

Specimen: blood. The chain is built from TRBV5-1 and TRBJ2-1; D not certain. The clonotype originates from a woman older than 75 in good health. CDR3 loop: CASSLAPEALGEQFF. As DNA, the CDR3 is TGCGCCAGCAGCTTGGCACCCGAGGCCCTAGGGGAGCAGTTCTTC.